The subject of this entry is one T cell receptor beta chain. Per the authors' pipeline: Using reference gene primer amplification, nucleated cell counts were estimated. The assay was immunoSEQ multiplex PCR, and TCRdb's table has in-frame clones only and misses some. That table furnishes V, J and clone size, whereas the DNA furnished D and trimming. The sample shows about 120,000 clones, roughly four fifths of them seen only once. The length of the CDR3 is 15 residues. V dropped 2 bases and J dropped 3 bases, with 14 bases sitting between them. Germline values: CDR1 MNHEY, CDR2 SVGEGT. The data derive from a study of blood T cell repertoires in COVID-19. Turning to the study itself: Italy, Spain and the United States were the sources of the convalescent and acute COVID-19 samples. The cDNA or gDNA used as material had been derived from T cells, B-cell-depleted T cells, or PBMCs.

V and J are TRBV6-2 or TRBV6-3 and TRBJ2-7, with D tentatively TRBD1 (7 bases). Sequencing was performed on peripheral blood. This sequence originates from a human donor in a cohort sampled during active COVID-19. The CDR3 DNA follows: TGTGCCAGCAGTTACCGGGGGACAGCTTACTACGAGCAGTACTTC. Amino acids: CASSYRGTAYYEQYF.